This TCR beta chain was obtained from a study of persistence of HIV-infected CD4 T cells. Study at large: Median time on suppressive ART was around 8 years.

Note on this clone: As yet, its antigen is unknown.

Germline values: CDR1 MNHGY, CDR2 SVAAGI. The CDR3 runs to 17 residues. V gave up 6 bases and J gave up 3 bases, with 23 bases separating them. The immunoSEQ assay was version 4, run in survey mode. Each sample used up to 1 ug genomic DNA diluted to roughly 10 ng/uL. Measured with immunoSEQ multiplex PCR; TCRdb has only the in-frame clones, and not every one. The sample has about 45,000 clones, around 90% seen once. Anti-CD3/anti-CD28 beads served as a nonspecific positive control stimulus. Sorting of responding CD4+ T cells relied on upregulated CD40 ligand together with CD69. Adults with HIV-1 started suppressive ART while chronically infected. Before stimulation, PBMCs underwent CD8+ T cell depletion.

V usage is TRBV6-9 and J usage is TRBJ2-5; the D call may be TRBD1 or TRBD2 (5 bases each). The source is an adult woman with HIV who was CMV-seropositive. The specimen was CD4+ T cells sorted from PBMCs after approximately 20-hour stimulation, collected from a patient who received antiretroviral therapy. CDR3 loop: CASSSRPGARLEETQYF. The CDR3 DNA follows: TGTGCCAGCAGCAGTAGGCCCGGGGCTAGGCTTGAAGAGACCCAGTACTTC.